The 28 T cell receptor beta chains presented below share a single source sample, sequenced in a study of blood T cell repertoires in COVID-19. TCRdb keeps only in-frame clones here, not all; method: immunoSEQ multiplex PCR. The repertoire holds about 190,000 clones, with less than 80% as singletons. Sequenced material: peripheral blood. The receptors stem from a man over 45 who had recovered from COVID-19.

The rearrangement links TRBV6-6 to TRBJ2-1, with 12 bases that match TRBD1. The germline gives CDR1 MNHNY, CDR2 SVGAGI (reference sequence). This CDR3 has 15 amino acids. With 6 bases clipped from V and 7 bases from J, the junction kept 7 bases outside the gene matches. The CDR3: CASRTGTGGLNEQFF. In nucleotides, the CDR3 is TGTGCCAGCAGAACCGGGACAGGGGGCTTGAATGAGCAGTTCTTC.

This chain joins TRBV3-1 (or the pseudogene TRBV3-2) and TRBJ1-6, with 9 bases lining up with TRBD1. V gave up 2 bases and J gave up 9 bases; unmatched junction bases: 5. Per germline, CDR1 LGHDT and CDR2 YNNKEL (reference sequence). This CDR3 has 15 residues. In DNA, the CDR3 is TGTGCCAGCAGCCAAACAGGGGGCGTAGGTTCACCCCTCCACTTT. Translation: CASSQTGGVGSPLHF.

The V gene is TRBV11-2, the J gene TRBJ2-2; tentatively, D is TRBD2 (6 bases). The CDR3 spans 16 residues. CDR1 is SGHAT and CDR2 is FQNNGV in the germline V gene. Trimming stripped 5 bases from V and 1 base from J, with 14 bases between. The DNA for the CDR3 is TGTGCCAGCAGCCTTGGTGGTAGCGGGAACACCGGGGAGCTGTTTTTT. Translation: CASSLGGSGNTGELFF. The whole variable domain, remainder taken from reference TRBV11-2 and TRBJ2-2, is EAGVAQSPRYKIIEKRQSVAFWCNPISGHATLYWYQQILGQGPKLLIQFQNNGVVDDSQLPKDRFSAERLKGVDSTLKIQPAKLEDSAVYLCASSLGGSGNTGELFFGEGSRLTVL.

The V gene is TRBV19, the J gene TRBJ2-3, with 7 bases lining up with TRBD1. The CDR3 length is 15 residues. Trimming cost V 3 bases and J 2 bases; bases outside gene matches: 5. Germline V gene sequence: CDR1 LNHDA, CDR2 SQIVND (reference sequence). In nucleotides, the CDR3 is TGTGCCAGTAGTATTAACAGGGGCCACACAGATACGCAGTATTTT. Its protein is CASSINRGHTDTQYF. Combining the CDR3 with reference TRBV19 and TRBJ2-3 gives the whole variable domain DGGITQSPKYLFRKEGQNVTLSCEQNLNHDAMYWYRQDPGQGLRLIYYSQIVNDFQKGDIAEGYSVSREKKESFPLTVTSAQKNPTAFYLCASSINRGHTDTQYFGPGTRLTVL.

The chain employs TRBV9 and TRBJ2-7; 9 bases fit TRBD2. The CDR3 contains 15 residues. V lost 4 bases, J lost 2 bases, and 7 bases stayed unmatched. CDR1 and CDR2 (germline): SGDLS, YYNGEE. CDR3 sequence reads: CASSPRLAVTYEQYF. The CDR3 DNA follows: TGTGCCAGCAGCCCCCGACTAGCGGTTACCTACGAGCAGTACTTC. The whole variable domain, remainder taken from reference TRBV9 and TRBJ2-7, is DSGVTQTPKHLITATGQRVTLRCSPRSGDLSVYWYQQSLDQGLQFLIQYYNGEERAKGNILERFSAQQFPDLHSELNLSSLELGDSALYFCASSPRLAVTYEQYFGPGTRLTVT.

V is TRBV18 and J is TRBJ2-7, with a possible D match to TRBD2 (6 bases). V lost 5 bases to trimming and J lost 5 bases, with 19 bases between them. Germline-derived CDR1 and CDR2 are KGHSH and LQKENI. CDR3 length equals 15 residues. In DNA form, the CDR3 reads TGTGCCAGCTCATCTCGGGACTTCCTTTTAGACGAGCAGTACTTC. Amino acid sequence: CASSSRDFLLDEQYF.

This chain uses TRBV10-3 with TRBJ1-2; D call uncertain. Looked up from germline, CDR1 is ENHRY and CDR2 is SYGVKD. Trimming shortened V by 0 bases and J by 7 bases, and 12 bases separated the two germline ends. The CDR3 contains 14 residues. In DNA, the CDR3 is TGTGCCATCAGTGAGTCCTCCGGAGTTAGTGGCTACACCTTC. Amino acid sequence: CAISESSGVSGYTF.

This chain uses TRBV7-6 with TRBJ1-3; possibly TRBD1 for D (5 bases). V was trimmed by 1 base and J by 1 base, leaving 17 bases between them. Germline V gene lookup returns CDR1 SGHVS and CDR2 FNYEAQ. This CDR3 spans 18 amino acids. CDR3 bases: TGTGCCAGCAGCTTAGAACTCCAACCAGGGCGGTCTGGAAACACCATATATTTT. Its translation is CASSLELQPGRSGNTIYF.

V is TRBV15 and J is TRBJ1-5; the match to TRBD1 covers 7 bases. The CDR3 covers 15 residues. The germline V gene has CDR1 LNHNV and CDR2 YYDKDF (reference sequence). With 5 bases clipped from V and 8 bases from J, the junction kept 12 bases outside the gene matches. CDR3 sequence: CATSQRNRGMEPQHF. CDR3 sequence (DNA): TGTGCCACCAGCCAGAGGAACAGGGGCATGGAGCCCCAGCATTTT.

The gene calls are TRBV6-5 and TRBJ2-2; 12 bases line up with TRBD1. Germline assignment: CDR1 MNHEY and CDR2 SVGAGI. The trim removed 6 bases at V and 5 bases at J, leaving 4 bases unmatched. CDR3 size: 15 residues. The CDR3 DNA sequence: TGTGCCAGCAGGGGGGGACAGGGGGCTACCGGGGAGCTGTTTTTT. The encoded protein is CASRGGQGATGELFF.

The chain employs TRBV5-4 and TRBJ1-6; D unresolved. Germline-derived CDR1 and CDR2 are SGHNT and YYREEE (reference sequence). The length of the CDR3 is 15 residues. V lost 2 bases to trimming and J lost 5 bases, with 11 bases between them. The DNA of the CDR3 is TGTGCCAGCAGCTTTTTTTCCCAGGATAATTCACCCCTCCACTTT. Translated, it gives CASSFFSQDNSPLHF.

The CDR3 protein is CAIAGTGGTDTQYF. The CDR3 DNA sequence: TGTGCCATCGCAGGGACAGGGGGCACAGATACGCAGTATTTT. The V and J genes are TRBV10-3 and TRBJ2-3; 10 nucleotides line up with TRBD1. Germline-derived CDR1 and CDR2 are ENHRY and SYGVKD. The CDR3 contains 14 residues. V was pared by 8 bases and J by 1 base, with 3 bases of the junction left unmatched.

CDR3 region: CAIKEGGETQYF. CDR3 coding DNA: TGTGCCATCAAGGAGGGGGGGGAGACCCAGTACTTC. This rearrangement joins TRBV10-3 to TRBJ2-5, with D possibly being TRBD2 (7 bases). This CDR3 region has 12 residues. V lost 7 bases and J lost 5, with 11 bases in between. The germline gives CDR1 ENHRY, CDR2 SYGVKD.

The sample holds one count of this clone. The chain uses TRBV7-9 and TRBJ2-7; the match to TRBD1 covers 7 bases. The CDR3 runs 15 residues. Germline lookup yields CDR1 SEHNR and CDR2 FQNEAQ (reference sequence). Unmatched junction bases numbered 16, after V lost 5 bases and J lost 9 bases. DNA of the CDR3: TGTGCCAGCAGCCGAGAGGACAGGTCCGACAACTGGCAGTACTTC. This translates into CASSREDRSDNWQYF.

The CDR3 protein is CASSLGTSLDTIYF. For the CDR3, the DNA is TGCGCCAGCAGCTTGGGAACATCCCTCGACACCATATATTTT. The chain carries TRBV5-1 and TRBJ1-3; no clear D. Germline-derived CDR1 and CDR2 are SGHRS and YFSETQ. CDR3 size: 14 residues. V was trimmed by 0 bases and J by 8 bases, leaving 12 bases between them.

The chain links TRBV2 to TRBJ1-3; weak D call: TRBD1 (5 bases). The CDR3 loop spans 15 amino acids. From germline, CDR1 is SNHLY and CDR2 FYNNEI. Trimming cost V 5 bases and J 0 bases, with 11 bases left between them. The CDR3 DNA reads as TGTGCCAGCAGTTTTACAGGCAACTCTGGAAACACCATATATTTT. Its translation: CASSFTGNSGNTIYF.

The CDR3 region is CASSMTGGRNEKLFF. In nucleotides, the CDR3 is TGTGCCAGCAGCATGACAGGGGGAAGGAATGAAAAACTGTTTTTT. This chain uses TRBV7-2 with TRBJ1-4, with 9 bases aligning to TRBD1. There are 15 residues in the CDR3. V gave up 5 bases and J gave up 5 bases; unmatched junction bases: 6. CDR1 is SGHTA and CDR2 is FQGNSA in the germline V gene.

The chain links TRBV3-1 (or the pseudogene TRBV3-2) to TRBJ2-3; 8 bases map to TRBD2. Germline-derived CDR1 and CDR2 are LGHDT and YNNKEL (reference sequence). Trimming at V came to 4 bases and at J to 5 bases, leaving 5 bases not matched to a gene. The CDR3 is made up of 14 amino acids. The CDR3 nucleotides are TGTGCCAGCAGCCCGGGACTAGGCAGAGATACGCAGTATTTT. Translation gives CASSPGLGRDTQYF.

The chain links TRBV29-1 to TRBJ2-7; 8 bases are shared with TRBD1. There are 10 residues in the CDR3. Trimming took 8 bases from V and 6 from J; bases not matched to a gene: 3. Germline CDR1 and CDR2: SQVTM and ANQGSEA. CDR3 sequence: CSIGTGEQYF. The DNA for the CDR3 is TGCAGCATAGGGACAGGCGAGCAGTACTTC.

The V and J genes are TRBV28 and TRBJ2-1, with no clear D. This CDR3 has 16 residues. Trimming took off 6 bases at V and 0 bases at J, with 15 bases between the two ends. The germline V gene has CDR1 MDHEN and CDR2 SYDVKM. CDR3 loop: CASRTPRSGSYNEQFF. The CDR3 nucleotides are TGTGCCAGCAGAACTCCTAGGAGTGGCTCCTACAATGAGCAGTTCTTC.

This clone was observed a handful of times. The CDR3 DNA sequence: TGTGCCAGCAGTGAAGCTATAAATTCACCCCTCCACTTT. Its translation is CASSEAINSPLHF. V usage is TRBV6-1 and J usage is TRBJ1-6; D ambiguous. The CDR3 loop spans 13 amino acids. Trimming left V 0 bases short and J 7 bases short, with 4 bases between. Germline V gene lookup returns CDR1 MNHNS and CDR2 SASEGT.

The chain is built from TRBV7-3 and TRBJ2-1; TRBD2 agrees at 9 bases. Germline CDR1 is SGHTA and CDR2 is FQGTGA. The CDR3 has 16 residues. The ends lost 0 bases at V and 8 bases at J; junction bases unmatched: 8. This chain's CDR3 is CASSLTKLAGVYEQFF. The CDR3 nucleotides are TGTGCCAGCAGCTTAACGAAGTTAGCGGGAGTTTATGAGCAGTTCTTC.

The chain links TRBV27 to TRBJ1-1; 9 bases are shared with TRBD1. The CDR3 contains 13 residues. V lost 4 bases to trimming and J lost 8 bases; unmatched junction nucleotides: 5. Germline V gene sequence: CDR1 MNHEY, CDR2 SMNVEV (reference sequence). For the CDR3, the DNA is TGTGCCAGCAGTTCCCGGGACAGGGTAGAAGCTTTCTTT. This gives the protein CASSSRDRVEAFF.

J is TRBJ2-5 and V is TRBV6-5, with D hard to call. The CDR3 extends over 13 amino acids. V was shortened by 2 bases and J by 0 bases, with 4 bases between the two germline ends. The V gene's germline CDR1 is MNHEY and CDR2 SVGAGI. The CDR3 spells CASSYADQETQYF. In DNA form, the CDR3 reads TGTGCCAGCAGTTACGCAGACCAAGAGACCCAGTACTTC.

V and J are TRBV9 and TRBJ2-7; TRBD2 aligns across 13 bases. The CDR3 consists of 16 residues. V was pared by 0 bases and J by 4 bases, with 4 bases of the junction left unmatched. From germline, CDR1 is SGDLS and CDR2 YYNGEE. The CDR3 here is CASSVGTSGSPYEQYF. The CDR3 DNA reads as TGTGCCAGCAGCGTAGGGACTAGCGGGAGCCCATACGAGCAGTACTTC.

This chain uses TRBV7-2 with TRBJ1-6; 7 bases agree with TRBD1. V shed 0 bases, J shed 4 bases, and the junction held 9 bases outside the gene matches. The CDR3 spans 18 residues. Looked up from germline, CDR1 is SGHTA and CDR2 is FQGNSA. CDR3 nucleotide sequence: TGTGCCAGCAGCTTAGCGCTAATTCGGACAGGTTATAATTCACCCCTCCACTTT. This encodes CASSLALIRTGYNSPLHF.

The chain uses TRBV5-1 and TRBJ1-2, with 8 bases fitting TRBD1. The CDR3 contains 15 residues. V trimming: 4 bases; J trimming: 5 bases; junction bases outside the gene matches: 10. The germline V gene encodes CDR1 SGHRS and CDR2 YFSETQ. CDR3 amino acids: CASSLGTGLNYGYTF. In DNA, the CDR3 is TGCGCCAGCAGCCTAGGGACAGGCCTTAATTATGGCTACACCTTC.

This clone has a handful of counts. This sequence joins TRBV30 and TRBJ1-6; the D is unclear. Per germline, CDR1 GTSNPN and CDR2 SVGIG (reference sequence). Trimming pared 4 bases from V and 0 bases from J, leaving 7 bases between. This CDR3 has 14 amino acids. CDR3 DNA sequence: TGTGCCTGGAAAGCGAGCTCCTATAATTCACCCCTCCACTTT. Protein product: CAWKASSYNSPLHF. Together with reference TRBV30 and TRBJ1-6, the CDR3 gives the full variable domain: SQTIHQWPATLVQPVGSPLSLECTVEGTSNPNLYWYRQAAGRGLQLLFYSVGIGQISSEVPQNLSASRPQDRQFILSSKKLLLSDSGFYLCAWKASSYNSPLHFGNGTRLTVT.